The 3 T cell receptor beta chains below were found in one sample sequenced in a study of neurological immune-mediated disorders. Time point reported: longitudinal time-point 2. TCRdb reprocessed the 5' RACE reads via MiXCR and lists one record per CDR3 protein. The sample comprises some 60,000 distinct CDR3 sequences, roughly 9.7% of which are singletons, and under 15% rests with the top ten. Source material: PBMCs. The receptors derive from a man aged 30 to 39 in good health.

This rearrangement joins TRBV20-1 to TRBJ2-7; TRBD1 might be the D (5 bases). Trimming removed 0 bases from V and 2 bases from J, with 14 bases in between. The CDR3 runs to 15 residues. The germline CDR1 and CDR2 sequences are DFQATT and SNEGSKA (reference sequence). The CDR3 loop reads CSARDNRPPAYEQYF. As DNA, the CDR3 is TGCAGTGCTAGAGATAACAGGCCCCCGGCCTACGAGCAGTACTTC.

The chain combines TRBV2 with TRBJ2-1, with 7 bases lining up with TRBD2. Germline trimming cut 5 bases from V and 8 bases from J; bases unmatched to any gene: 9. Germline loops: CDR1 SNHLY, CDR2 FYNNEI. CDR3 length: 14 residues. In DNA, the CDR3 is TGTGCCAGCAGTCGACTAGCCGTCAACGATGAGCAGTTCTTC. As protein: CASSRLAVNDEQFF.

This clonotype was recorded at least ten times. V and J are TRBV5-1 and TRBJ1-2; possible D gene TRBD1, 5 bases. This CDR3 is built from 16 residues. Germline V gene data show CDR1 as SGHRS and CDR2 as YFSETQ. With 0 bases removed from V and 4 bases from J, the gap between germline ends came to 16 bases. In DNA, the CDR3 is TGCGCCAGCAGCTTGGCCCCGCTGTCGGGGGGCTATGGCTACACCTTC. Amino acids: CASSLAPLSGGYGYTF.